The source of this T cell receptor (beta chain) is a study of T cells in Graves' hyperthyroidism and ophthalmopathy. The CDR3 totals 16 residues. V lost 3 bases and J lost 0; bases outside the gene matches: 7. Germline loops: CDR1 SGHTS, CDR2 YDEGEE. As for this clonotype: Its target is not known.

There were TCR beta CDR3 regions amplified from RNA transcripts. The primer set for the first-round RT-PCR of the TCR CDR3 was HTBI. TCRdb called the multiplex PCR reads again in MiXCR, with one record for every CDR3 protein. The sample includes 300,000 to 500,000 distinct CDR3 sequences, over 12% of them seen just once. Whole-study results and caveats: In validation, the model predicted ophthalmopathy. These predictions came a median about 6.8 months before onset. Blood also carried most thyroid clonotypes expanded above 0.001.

Investigators excluded patients with uncontrolled infection, other autoimmune disease, pregnancy or lactation. Out of roughly 9.1 ml of fresh peripheral blood came the PBMCs. The sequenced sample was blood. The rearrangement joins TRBV5-8 to TRBJ2-7; 9 bases are shared with TRBD2. This sequence originates from a man aged 45-65 years with Graves' ophthalmopathy. The CDR3 region has the DNA TGTGCCAGCAGCTGGGTGATTAGCGGGAGCTCCTACGAGCAGTACTTC. Its protein product is CASSWVISGSSYEQYF.